One sample yielded the 24 T cell receptor beta chains listed below, sequenced in a study of Graves' ophthalmopathy and Graves' hyperthyroidism. For repertoire sequencing, the TCR beta CDR3 regions were amplified from RNA transcripts. HTBI primers primed a first-round RT-PCR, and a second-round multiplex PCR followed. Each CDR3 protein gets one entry after TCRdb re-called the multiplex PCR reads with MiXCR. The profile covers roughly 380,000 distinct CDR3 sequences, with approximately 15% appearing a single time and around 7% taken by the ten largest. Sequencing used peripheral blood. The receptor source for this set is a woman under 30 with stable Graves' hyperthyroidism.

Many counts were recorded for this clonotype. The gene calls are TRBV7-2 and TRBJ2-2, with TRBD1 as a possible D gene (6 bases). The germline V gene encodes CDR1 SGHTA and CDR2 FQGNSA. The CDR3 has 13 amino acids. V lost 8 bases to trimming and J lost 6 bases, with 13 bases between them. The CDR3 bases are TGTGCCAGCCGCACCCGGACAGCCGGGGAGCTGTTTTTT. This gives the protein CASRTRTAGELFF.

This clonotype has more than one count but fewer than ten. The chain links TRBV11-2 to TRBJ2-7; 9 nucleotides align to TRBD1. J gave up 5 bases and V 0 bases, and 23 bases lay outside the gene matches. This CDR3 comprises 21 residues. The germline gives CDR1 SGHAT, CDR2 FQNNGV. This CDR3 is CASSLDFGGAGQGLLFNEQYF. DNA for the CDR3: TGTGCCAGCAGCTTAGATTTCGGAGGTGCGGGACAGGGCCTCCTTTTCAACGAGCAGTACTTC.

This clonotype was counted many times. The chain uses TRBV6-5 and TRBJ1-6, with 9 bases matching TRBD1. In germline, CDR1 is MNHEY, CDR2 SVGAGI. With 5 bases clipped from V and 6 bases from J, the junction kept 5 bases outside the gene matches. The CDR3 runs 15 residues. For the CDR3, the DNA is TGTGCCAGCAGTCTACAGGGGGCAGGTAATTCACCCCTCCACTTT. This translates into CASSLQGAGNSPLHF.

In this sample, this clonotype turned up many times. The chain has TRBV6-6 and TRBJ2-7, with 7 bases lining up with TRBD1. V lost 8 bases and J lost 2; bases outside the gene matches: 9. The germline V gene encodes CDR1 MNHNY and CDR2 SVGAGI (reference sequence). The CDR3 is 14 amino acids. The CDR3 DNA reads TGTGCCAGCGTTGCCGGGACAGCCGCCTACGAGCAGTACTTC. This translates into CASVAGTAAYEQYF.

The CDR3 coding sequence is TGTGCCTGGGCCTCGGGACTGGCGCAGCCCCAGCATTTT. It specifies CAWASGLAQPQHF. This sequence joins TRBV30 and TRBJ1-5, with D possibly being TRBD1 (5 bases). V was trimmed by 5 bases and J by 7 bases, leaving 15 bases between them. In germline, CDR1 is GTSNPN, CDR2 SVGIG (reference sequence). The CDR3 is 13 residues long.

The chain links TRBV5-5 to TRBJ2-2; D is unresolved. The germline V and J ends were trimmed by 0 bases and 5 bases, with 11 bases remaining between them. CDR3 length: 15 residues. Germline V gene lookup returns CDR1 SGHKS and CDR2 YYEKEE (reference sequence). The CDR3: CASSLGSDFTGELFF. Here the CDR3 DNA reads TGTGCCAGCAGCTTGGGATCGGATTTTACCGGGGAGCTGTTTTTT.

This clonotype was detected a few times. The chain uses TRBV5-1 and TRBJ1-1, with 11 nucleotides matching TRBD1. The V and J ends lost 5 bases and 2 bases, in that order; junction bases with no gene match: 5. The germline CDR1 and CDR2 sequences are SGHRS and YFSETQ. This CDR3 region has 15 residues. CDR3 DNA sequence: TGCGCCAGCAGGGGGACAGGGGGTCGAAACACTGAAGCTTTCTTT. Amino acids: CASRGTGGRNTEAFF.

This clonotype was seen a single time. This chain connects TRBV20-1 to TRBJ1-2, with 7 positions matching TRBD1. The CDR3 runs to 16 residues. The germline V gene has CDR1 DFQATT and CDR2 SNEGSKA (reference sequence). J was trimmed by 0 bases and V by 2 bases; bases with no gene match: 9. This chain's CDR3 is CSARPTGQGSNYGYTF. CDR3 coding DNA: TGCAGTGCTAGACCGACAGGGCAGGGGTCTAACTATGGCTACACCTTC.

The sample holds many counts of this clonotype. V usage is TRBV6-5 and J usage is TRBJ1-1; no clear D. The CDR3 is 13 residues long. Germline V CDR1 and CDR2: MNHEY, SVGAGI. V gave up 7 bases and J gave up 8 bases, with 17 bases separating them. The CDR3 DNA follows: TGTGCCAGCATTCTCGGCCCGGGGAAGGAAGCTTTCTTT. As protein: CASILGPGKEAFF.

In this sample, this clonotype turned up once. This could be a read error, since a much larger clone is one nucleotide away. The chain recombines TRBV11-2 with TRBJ2-4; TRBD1 aligns across 8 bases. The germline CDR1 and CDR2 sequences are SGHAT and FQNNGV. The CDR3 sequence is 16 residues long. CDR3 amino acids: CASSLLQGAAKNTQYF. The CDR3 region has the DNA TGTGCCAGCAGCTTACTGCAGGGGGCGGCCAAAAACACTCAGTACTTC.

The chain employs TRBV12-3 or TRBV12-4 and TRBJ2-4; D could derive from TRBD1 or TRBD2 (5 bases each). Trimming took 1 base from V and 0 from J, leaving 13 bases between them. CDR3 length: 17 residues. CDR3 nucleotides: TGTGCCAGCAGTTTAGGAGGGGCAGCCCCAGCCAAAAACATTCAGTACTTC. Its protein product is CASSLGGAAPAKNIQYF.

V usage is TRBV2 and J usage is TRBJ1-2, with unresolved D. V was trimmed by 4 bases and J by 5 bases, leaving 11 bases between them. Per germline, CDR1 SNHLY and CDR2 FYNNEI. The CDR3 length is 13 residues. The CDR3 here is CASSVVDSYGYTF. CDR3 coding DNA: TGTGCCAGCAGTGTGGTTGATTCGTATGGCTACACCTTC.

This clonotype was counted at least ten times. The CDR3 coding sequence is TGTGCCAGCAGCTTAGCGGGTCCAGGGGATGGCTACACCTTC. Translated: CASSLAGPGDGYTF. The chain links TRBV7-2 to TRBJ1-2; possibly TRBD1 for D (6 bases). Trimming pared 0 bases from V and 6 bases from J, leaving 11 bases between. The CDR3 contains 14 residues. Germline V CDR1 and CDR2: SGHTA, FQGNSA.

This clonotype turned up a few times. The chain combines TRBV7-9 with TRBJ2-7; 7 nucleotides line up with TRBD1. Germline assignment: CDR1 SEHNR and CDR2 FQNEAQ (reference sequence). With V trimmed by 7 bases and J by 6 bases, 12 bases remained unmatched. This CDR3 region has 14 residues. CDR3 bases: TGTGCCAGCACGCCGGGACAGTCTACTTCCGAGCAGTACTTC. Its translation: CASTPGQSTSEQYF.

This clonotype was seen at least ten times. This chain connects TRBV6-1 to TRBJ2-5, with D possibly matching TRBD2 (6 bases). There are 12 residues in the CDR3. Trimming shortened V by 8 bases and J by 9 bases, and 16 bases separated the two germline ends. Per the germline V gene, CDR1 is MNHNS and CDR2 is SASEGT. CDR3 nucleotides: TGTGCCAGCGCCGGGACGCCGGGGGCCCAGTACTTC. This gives the protein CASAGTPGAQYF.

Comment on this clonotype: Germline and junction disagree at one end, which may indicate a read error. The chain uses TRBV7-3 and TRBJ2-4; D is undetermined. Germline V CDR1 and CDR2: SGHTA, FQGTGA. The CDR3 loop spans 13 amino acids. As DNA, the CDR3 is TGTGCCAGCAGCTCGGGCGCAGAAAACATTAAGTACTTC. Translated: CASSSGAENIKYF.

The V and J genes are TRBV6-1 and TRBJ2-7; tentatively, D is TRBD2 (5 bases). V gave up 8 bases and J gave up 6 bases, with 11 bases separating them. CDR3 length: 11 residues. The germline gives CDR1 MNHNS, CDR2 SASEGT. The CDR3 is CASSGEAEQYF. The CDR3 DNA is TGTGCCAGCTCCGGGGAAGCCGAGCAGTACTTC.

This clonotype was recorded many times. The chain recombines TRBV20-1 with TRBJ2-2, with 9 bases identical to TRBD1. J gave up 6 bases and V 1 base, and 9 bases lay outside the gene matches. The CDR3 spans 16 residues. CDR1 is DFQATT, CDR2 SNEGSKA, per germline (reference sequence). The CDR3 spells CSARAQGAVTAGELFF. The DNA of the CDR3 is TGCAGTGCTAGAGCACAGGGGGCCGTGACCGCCGGGGAGCTGTTTTTT.

This clonotype showed up many times. The rearrangement joins TRBV6-5 to TRBJ2-2; TRBD2 matches at 7 bases. The V gene's germline CDR1 is MNHEY and CDR2 SVGAGI. This CDR3 has 16 residues. Trimming cost V 7 bases and J 8 bases; bases outside gene matches: 16. The chain's CDR3 is CASIQRGDGSPGELFF. The CDR3 nucleotides are TGTGCCAGCATACAACGGGGGGATGGTTCACCGGGGGAGCTGTTTTTT.

This clonotype was recorded many times. This chain connects TRBV10-3 to TRBJ2-7; 8 bases are a match to TRBD1. The junction had 14 bases not matched to a gene; V was cut back by 11 bases and J by 2 bases. The CDR3 sequence is 15 residues long. Germline V gives CDR1 ENHRY, CDR2 SYGVKD. This CDR3 reads CAVRDRMAGTYEQYF. The CDR3 DNA follows: TGTGCCGTTAGGGACAGGATGGCGGGGACCTACGAGCAGTACTTC.

This clonotype was observed at least ten times. This chain connects TRBV6-2 or TRBV6-3 to TRBJ1-3, with 9 positions matching TRBD1. With V trimmed by 5 bases and J by 0 bases, 14 bases remained unmatched. This CDR3 region has 19 residues. Germline V gene sequence: CDR1 MNHEY, CDR2 SVGEGT. The CDR3 DNA sequence: TGTGCCAGCAGTCCCCCAGACAGGGGGACAAGGGCCTCTGGAAACACCATATATTTT. Amino acids: CASSPPDRGTRASGNTIYF.

This clonotype was counted ten times or more. V gene TRBV29-1 combines with J gene TRBJ2-7, with D hard to call. V lost 4 bases and J 1 base, leaving 11 bases between the germline ends. The CDR3 spans 13 residues. Germline CDR1 SQVTM, CDR2 ANQGSEA. The CDR3: CSVGGIGSYEQYF. The CDR3 nucleotides are TGCAGCGTTGGGGGAATCGGGTCCTACGAGCAGTACTTC.

About this clonotype itself: A much larger clonotype is one base distant, so this may be a read error. The gene calls are TRBV19 and TRBJ1-1, with a tentative D call TRBD1 (5 bases). The CDR3 covers 16 residues. Trimming took off 6 bases at V and 0 bases at J, with 17 bases between the two ends. Germline V gene sequence: CDR1 LNHDA, CDR2 SQIVND (reference sequence). The CDR3 is CASSAAGRTLNTEAFF. CDR3 bases: TGTGCCAGTAGCGCGGCAGGGCGTACGCTGAACACTGAAGCTTTCTTT.

This clonotype was counted many times. This sequence joins TRBV12-3 or TRBV12-4 and TRBJ2-7; 7 nucleotides align to TRBD1. J was trimmed by 3 bases and V by 7 bases; bases with no gene match: 3. The CDR3 is 12 amino acids. The CDR3 DNA sequence: TGTGCCAGCACCGGACAGGACTACGAGCAGTACTTC. As protein: CASTGQDYEQYF.